A single sample gave rise to the 2 T cell receptor beta chains below, sequenced in a study of blood T cell repertoires in COVID-19 (dated by TCRdb to between 2020 and 2021). Receptors were amplified or captured by the immunoSEQ multiplex PCR assay. In its TCRdb copy, this immuneACCESS table keeps in-frame sequences only and misses some clones. Where compared with another copy, unresolved V genes explain less than half of these, and the others have no known cause. Recorded for this sample are about 240,000 clones; about 85% of them occurred a single time. The top ten clones comprise 7.2% of the sample. Input material: peripheral blood. Source of these receptors: a man aged 55 to 70 who had recovered from COVID-19.

The J gene is TRBJ2-4, the V gene TRBV11-2; TRBD1 might be the D (5 bases). This CDR3 has 13 residues. CDR1 and CDR2 from the germline V gene are SGHAT and FQNNGV. Trimming shortened V by 1 base and J by 5 bases, and 6 bases separated the two germline ends. CDR3 region: CASSLGQQNIQYF. The CDR3 coding sequence is TGTGCCAGCAGCTTAGGACAGCAAAACATTCAGTACTTC.

The chain carries TRBV12-5 and TRBJ2-5; 11 bases are a match to TRBD1. Per the germline V gene, CDR1 is LGHNT and CDR2 is FRNRAP. This CDR3 has 13 residues. V trimming: 7 bases; J trimming: 5 bases; junction bases outside the gene matches: 3. CDR3 in DNA: TGTGCTAGTGCCGGGACAGGGGGGGAGACCCAGTACTTC. It translates to CASAGTGGETQYF.